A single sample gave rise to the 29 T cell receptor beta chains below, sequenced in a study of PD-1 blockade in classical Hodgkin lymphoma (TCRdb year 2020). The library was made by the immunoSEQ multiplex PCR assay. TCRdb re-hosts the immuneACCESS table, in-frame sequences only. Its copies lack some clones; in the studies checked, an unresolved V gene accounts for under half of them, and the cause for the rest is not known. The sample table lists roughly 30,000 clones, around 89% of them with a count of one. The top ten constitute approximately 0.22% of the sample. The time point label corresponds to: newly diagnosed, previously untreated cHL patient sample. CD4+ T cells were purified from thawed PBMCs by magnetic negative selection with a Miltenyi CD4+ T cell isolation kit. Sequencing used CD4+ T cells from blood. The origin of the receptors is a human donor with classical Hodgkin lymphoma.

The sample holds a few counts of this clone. CDR3 loop: CASSPFGGDGNQPQHF. In nucleotides, the CDR3 is TGTGCCAGCTCACCGTTTGGGGGAGACGGCAATCAGCCCCAGCATTTT. The V and J genes are TRBV18 and TRBJ1-5; maybe TRBD1 (5 bases). Looked up from germline, CDR1 is KGHSH and CDR2 is LQKENI. This CDR3 has 16 residues. Trimming pared 3 bases from V and 2 bases from J, leaving 14 bases between.

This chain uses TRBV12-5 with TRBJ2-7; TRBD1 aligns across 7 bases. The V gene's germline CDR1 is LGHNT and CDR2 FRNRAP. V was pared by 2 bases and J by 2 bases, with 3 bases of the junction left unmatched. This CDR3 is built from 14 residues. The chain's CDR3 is CASGLRDRPYEQYF. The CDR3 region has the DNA TGTGCTAGTGGTTTGCGGGACAGACCCTACGAGCAGTACTTC. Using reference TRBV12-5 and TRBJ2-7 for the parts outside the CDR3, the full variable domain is DARVTQTPRHKVTEMGQEVTMRCQPILGHNTVFWYRQTMMQGLELLAYFRNRAPLDDSGMPKDRFSAEMPDATLATLKIQPSEPRDSAVYFCASGLRDRPYEQYFGPGTRLTVT.

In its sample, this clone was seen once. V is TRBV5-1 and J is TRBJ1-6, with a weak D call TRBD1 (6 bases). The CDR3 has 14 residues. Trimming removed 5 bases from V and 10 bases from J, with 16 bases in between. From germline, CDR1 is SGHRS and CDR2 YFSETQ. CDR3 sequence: CASSPQGNESPLHF. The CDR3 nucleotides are TGCGCCAGCAGTCCGCAGGGGAACGAATCACCCCTCCACTTT.

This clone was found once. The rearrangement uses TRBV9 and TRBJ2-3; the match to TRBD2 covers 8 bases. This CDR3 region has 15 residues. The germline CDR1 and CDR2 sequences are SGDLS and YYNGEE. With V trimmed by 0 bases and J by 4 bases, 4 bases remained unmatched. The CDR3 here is CASSVGGGSPDTQYF. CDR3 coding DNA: TGTGCCAGCAGCGTAGGCGGGGGGAGTCCAGATACGCAGTATTTT.

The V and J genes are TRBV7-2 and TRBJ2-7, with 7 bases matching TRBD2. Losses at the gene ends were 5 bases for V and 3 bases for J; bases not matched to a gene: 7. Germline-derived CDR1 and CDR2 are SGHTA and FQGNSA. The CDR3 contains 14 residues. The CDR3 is CASSVTGGGYEQYF. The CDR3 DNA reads TGTGCCAGCAGCGTCACGGGGGGTGGCTACGAGCAGTACTTC.

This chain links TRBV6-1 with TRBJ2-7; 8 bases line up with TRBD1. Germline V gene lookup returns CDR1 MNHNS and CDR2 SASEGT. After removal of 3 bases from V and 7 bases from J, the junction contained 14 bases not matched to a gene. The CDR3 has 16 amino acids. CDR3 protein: CASSDLRGTGPREQYF. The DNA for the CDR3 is TGTGCCAGCAGTGACCTAAGGGGGACAGGACCTAGGGAGCAGTACTTC.

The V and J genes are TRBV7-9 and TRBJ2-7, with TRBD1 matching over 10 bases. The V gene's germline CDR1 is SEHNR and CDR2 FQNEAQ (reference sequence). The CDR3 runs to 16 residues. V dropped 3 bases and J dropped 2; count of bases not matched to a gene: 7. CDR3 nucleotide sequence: TGTGCCAGCAGCTTGGGGGACAGGGGAGTCCCCTACGAGCAGTACTTC. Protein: CASSLGDRGVPYEQYF.

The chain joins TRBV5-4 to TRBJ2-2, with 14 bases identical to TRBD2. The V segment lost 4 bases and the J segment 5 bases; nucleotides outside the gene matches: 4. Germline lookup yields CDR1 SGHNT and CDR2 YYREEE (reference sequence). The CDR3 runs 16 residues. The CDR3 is CASSQRTSGGTGELFF. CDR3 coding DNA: TGTGCCAGCAGCCAACGGACTAGCGGGGGGACCGGGGAGCTGTTTTTT.

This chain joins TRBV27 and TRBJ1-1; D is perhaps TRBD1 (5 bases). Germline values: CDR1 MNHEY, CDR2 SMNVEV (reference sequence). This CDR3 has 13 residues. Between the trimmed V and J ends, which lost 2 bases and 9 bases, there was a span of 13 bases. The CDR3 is CASSLRVGLKAFF. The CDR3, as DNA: TGTGCCAGCAGTTTACGGGTGGGACTTAAAGCTTTCTTT.

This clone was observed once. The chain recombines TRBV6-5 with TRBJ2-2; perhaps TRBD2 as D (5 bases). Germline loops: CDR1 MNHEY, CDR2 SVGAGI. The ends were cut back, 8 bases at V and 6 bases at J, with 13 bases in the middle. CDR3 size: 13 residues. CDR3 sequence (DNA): TGTGCCAGCGGGGAGTTTTTTTCCGGGGAGCTGTTTTTT. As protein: CASGEFFSGELFF.

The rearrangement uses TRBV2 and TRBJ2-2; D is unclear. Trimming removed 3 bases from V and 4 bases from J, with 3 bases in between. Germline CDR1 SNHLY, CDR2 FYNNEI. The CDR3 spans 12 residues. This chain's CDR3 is CASSEITGELFF. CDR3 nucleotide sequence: TGTGCCAGCAGTGAGATCACCGGGGAGCTGTTTTTT.

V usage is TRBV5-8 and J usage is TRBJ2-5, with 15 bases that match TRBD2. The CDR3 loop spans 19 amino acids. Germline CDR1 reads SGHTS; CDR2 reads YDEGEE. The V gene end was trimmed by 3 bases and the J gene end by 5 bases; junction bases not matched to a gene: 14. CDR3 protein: CASSSPIGTSGRRSETQYF. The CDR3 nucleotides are TGTGCCAGCAGCTCCCCGATCGGGACTAGCGGGAGGAGGTCGGAGACCCAGTACTTC.

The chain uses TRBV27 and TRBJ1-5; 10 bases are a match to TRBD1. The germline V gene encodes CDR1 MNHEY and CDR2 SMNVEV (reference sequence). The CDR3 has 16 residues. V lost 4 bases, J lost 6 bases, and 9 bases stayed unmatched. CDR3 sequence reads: CASSSLGTGVIQPQHF. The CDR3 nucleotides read TGTGCCAGCAGTTCCCTGGGGACAGGGGTAATTCAGCCCCAGCATTTT.

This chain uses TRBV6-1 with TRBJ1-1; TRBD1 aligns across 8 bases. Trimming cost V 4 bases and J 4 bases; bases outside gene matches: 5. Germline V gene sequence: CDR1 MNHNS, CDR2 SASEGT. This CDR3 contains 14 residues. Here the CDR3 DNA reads TGTGCCAGCAGTGTCCGGGACAGGCCCACTGAAGCTTTCTTT. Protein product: CASSVRDRPTEAFF.

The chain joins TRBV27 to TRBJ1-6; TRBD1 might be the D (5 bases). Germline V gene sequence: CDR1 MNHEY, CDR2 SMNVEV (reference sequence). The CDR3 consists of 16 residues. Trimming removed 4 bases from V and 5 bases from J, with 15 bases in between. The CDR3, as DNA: TGTGCCAGCAGTTCTAGGGGAGGGGCCAATAATTCACCCCTCCACTTT. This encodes CASSSRGGANNSPLHF.

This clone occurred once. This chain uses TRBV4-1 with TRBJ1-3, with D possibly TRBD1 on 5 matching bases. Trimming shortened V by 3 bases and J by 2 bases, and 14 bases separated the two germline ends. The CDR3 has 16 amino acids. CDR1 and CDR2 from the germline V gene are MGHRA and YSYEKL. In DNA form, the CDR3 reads TGCGCCAGCAGCCATGCCCCCGGGACCACTGGAAACACCATATATTTT. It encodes CASSHAPGTTGNTIYF.

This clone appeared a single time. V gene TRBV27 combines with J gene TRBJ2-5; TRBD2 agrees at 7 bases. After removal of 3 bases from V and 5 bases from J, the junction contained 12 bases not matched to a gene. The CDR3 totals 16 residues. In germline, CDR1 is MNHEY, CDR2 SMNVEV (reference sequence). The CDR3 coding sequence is TGTGCCAGCAGTTTGCTAGCGGTAACGGGGGGTGAGACCCAGTACTTC. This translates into CASSLLAVTGGETQYF.

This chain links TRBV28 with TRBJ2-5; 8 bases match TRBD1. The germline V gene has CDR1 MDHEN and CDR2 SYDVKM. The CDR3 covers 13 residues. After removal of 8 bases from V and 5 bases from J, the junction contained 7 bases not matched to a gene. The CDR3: CASWRTGRETQYF. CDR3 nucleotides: TGTGCCAGCTGGCGGACAGGGAGGGAGACCCAGTACTTC.

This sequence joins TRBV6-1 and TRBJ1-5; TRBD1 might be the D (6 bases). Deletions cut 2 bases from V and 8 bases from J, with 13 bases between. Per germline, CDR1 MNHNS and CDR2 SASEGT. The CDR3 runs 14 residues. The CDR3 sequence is CASSEKGVSEPQHF. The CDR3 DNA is TGTGCCAGCAGTGAAAAGGGGGTGAGCGAGCCCCAGCATTTT.

The CDR3 reads CASSYSPQAYEQYF. For the CDR3, the DNA is TGTGCCAGCAGTTACTCCCCCCAAGCCTACGAGCAGTACTTC. This chain connects TRBV6-6 to TRBJ2-7; D is unresolved. The CDR3 spans 14 residues. Germline CDR1 MNHNY, CDR2 SVGAGI (reference sequence). Trimming took off 0 bases at V and 2 bases at J, with 8 bases between the two ends.

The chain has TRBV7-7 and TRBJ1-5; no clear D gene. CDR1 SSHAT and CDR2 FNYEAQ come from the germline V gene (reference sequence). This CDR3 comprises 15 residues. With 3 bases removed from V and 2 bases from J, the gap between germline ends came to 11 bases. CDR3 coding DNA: TGTGCCAGCAGCTTCACAGACGCGGGCAATCAGCCCCAGCATTTT. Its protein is CASSFTDAGNQPQHF.

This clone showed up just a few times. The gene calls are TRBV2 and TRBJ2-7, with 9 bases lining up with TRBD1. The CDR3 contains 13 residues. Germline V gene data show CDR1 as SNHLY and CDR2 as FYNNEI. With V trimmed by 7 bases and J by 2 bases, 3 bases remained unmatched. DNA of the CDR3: TGTGCCAGCACCTGGACAGGGGCCTACGAGCAGTACTTC. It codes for CASTWTGAYEQYF.

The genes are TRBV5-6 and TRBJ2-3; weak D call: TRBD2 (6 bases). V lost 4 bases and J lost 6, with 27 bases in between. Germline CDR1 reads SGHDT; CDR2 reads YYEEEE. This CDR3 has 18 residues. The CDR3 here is CASSGAGRPWGVVDTQYF. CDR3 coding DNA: TGTGCCAGCAGCGGGGCAGGGAGGCCCTGGGGCGTCGTCGATACGCAGTATTTT.

The CDR3 coding sequence is TGCAGCGCCTCTCGGGGAGGGGATGAAAAACTGTTTTTT. Translation gives CSASRGGDEKLFF. The chain couples TRBV29-1 to TRBJ1-4; a weak D match, TRBD1 (5 bases). CDR1 and CDR2 (germline): SQVTM, ANQGSEA. V was shortened by 7 bases and J by 6 bases, with 15 bases between the two germline ends. The CDR3 extends over 13 amino acids.

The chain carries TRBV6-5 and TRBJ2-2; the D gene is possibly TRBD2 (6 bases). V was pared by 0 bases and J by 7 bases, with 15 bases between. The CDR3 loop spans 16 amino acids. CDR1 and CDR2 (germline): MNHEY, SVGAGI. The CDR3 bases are TGTGCCAGCAGTTACTCGGCGGGGAGTCACGGCGGGGAGCTGTTTTTT. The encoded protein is CASSYSAGSHGGELFF.

The CDR3 nucleotides read TGTGCCAGCAGCTTAAGCGGCGCTGATACGCAGTATTTT. Protein product: CASSLSGADTQYF. The rearrangement links TRBV7-2 to TRBJ2-3; D possibly corresponds to TRBD2 (5 bases). Germline loops: CDR1 SGHTA, CDR2 FQGNSA. With 2 bases removed from V and 6 bases from J, the gap between germline ends came to 9 bases. The CDR3 is 13 amino acids. Drawing the rest from reference TRBV7-2 and TRBJ2-3, the complete variable domain is GAGVSQSPSNKVTEKGKDVELRCDPISGHTALYWYRQSLGQGLEFLIYFQGNSAPDKSGLPSDRFSAERTGGSVSTLTIQRTQQEDSAVYLCASSLSGADTQYFGPGTRLTVL.

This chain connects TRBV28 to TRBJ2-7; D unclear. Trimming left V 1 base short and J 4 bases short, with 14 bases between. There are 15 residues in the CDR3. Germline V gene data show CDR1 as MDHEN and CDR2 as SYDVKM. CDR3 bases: TGTGCCAGCAGTTTATCCCCTTACTCCGGGTACGAGCAGTACTTC. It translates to CASSLSPYSGYEQYF.

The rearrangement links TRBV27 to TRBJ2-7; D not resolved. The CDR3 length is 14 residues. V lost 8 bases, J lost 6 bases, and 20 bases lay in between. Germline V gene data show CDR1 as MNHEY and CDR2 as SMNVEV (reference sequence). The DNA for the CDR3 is TGTGCCAGCCGAACCGGGCCCCAGCCGCGCGAGCAGTACTTC. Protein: CASRTGPQPREQYF.

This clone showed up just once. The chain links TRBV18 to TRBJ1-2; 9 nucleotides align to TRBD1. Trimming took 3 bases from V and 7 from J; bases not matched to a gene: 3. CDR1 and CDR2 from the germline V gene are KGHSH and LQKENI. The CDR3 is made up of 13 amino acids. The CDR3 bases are TGTGCCAGCTCACCCGGACAGGGGTTTGGCTACACCTTC. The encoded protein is CASSPGQGFGYTF.